This TCR beta chain was recovered during a study of cytomegalovirus exposure and HLA in healthy donors. Study at large: As released early, the data held 85 million to 95 million unique TCRs from HLA-typed donors. Whole-study results and caveats: Three of the chains that were CMV-associated were confirmed in vitro to be specific for CMV antigens. The productive fraction for most TCR beta V segments was about 87% or about 30% in an earlier analysis.

Primers included in the PCR were 60 Vbeta and 13 Jbeta primers. Profiling relied on immunoSEQ multiplex PCR, and the TCRdb table lists in-frame clones only, not all of them. Counted here are about 200,000 clones, 75% to 85% occurring once; the ten biggest clones make up around 0.38%. Points on this clone: Antigen specificity is unknown. Other DNA sequences in the same sample also yield this CDR3.

J gave up 2 bases and V 4 bases, and 5 bases lay outside the gene matches. Germline CDR1 reads SGHNT; CDR2 reads YYREEE (reference sequence). This CDR3 spans 16 amino acids. The genes are TRBV5-4 and TRBJ2-2; 10 bases are a match to TRBD2. The clonotype was recovered from a male donor in good health and CMV-seropositive. Material: PBMCs. In nucleotides, the CDR3 is TGTGCCAGCAGCCCTCGGACTAGCGGAAACACCGGGGAGCTGTTTTTT. Its translation: CASSPRTSGNTGELFF.